The 18 T cell receptor beta chains below were found in one sample sequenced in a study of vaccination effects on CD4 cells after COVID-19. Under the ViraFEST assay, PBMC were stimulated with viral peptide pools so that antigen-specific CD4+ T cells expanded. Sequencing was performed afterwards. Following an approximately 10-day culture, CD4+ T cells were purified. Previously uninfected by SARS-CoV-2, the vaccine recipients also showed negative nucleocapsid antibodies. These receptors' antigens are unknown. Repertoires were generated with immunoSEQ multiplex PCR, while TCRdb's copy carries only in-frame clones and drops some. Seen here are about 55,000 clones, about two thirds observed once, and the top ten hold approximately 16%. The sample in question was CD4+ T cells from PBMCs cultured with SARS-CoV-2 spike peptides, obtained before COVID-19 vaccination. Receptor source: a human donor who received a COVID-19 vaccine.

The chain uses TRBV7-2 and TRBJ1-1, with D perhaps matching TRBD1 (5 bases). Germline-derived CDR1 and CDR2 are SGHTA and FQGNSA. With 0 bases removed from V and 4 bases from J, the gap between germline ends came to 12 bases. This CDR3 contains 15 residues. The CDR3 region has the DNA TGTGCCAGCAGCTTAGCTTGGGGGAGTGGCACTGAAGCTTTCTTT. Amino acid sequence: CASSLAWGSGTEAFF.

This clone was found a few times. The CDR3 DNA sequence: TGTGCCAGTAGTAGGCAGGGTAGCTCCTACAATGAGCAGTTCTTC. Residues: CASSRQGSSYNEQFF. V and J are TRBV19 and TRBJ2-1, with a tentative D call TRBD1 (5 bases). The CDR3 spans 15 residues. Per germline, CDR1 LNHDA and CDR2 SQIVND (reference sequence). Trimming shortened V by 4 bases and J by 0 bases, and 10 bases separated the two germline ends.

This clone was detected only a few times. This rearrangement joins TRBV2 to TRBJ1-2; D ambiguous. CDR3 length: 15 residues. V shed 1 base and J shed 7 bases, with 16 bases lying between them. In germline, CDR1 is SNHLY, CDR2 FYNNEI. The CDR3 DNA reads TGTGCCAGCAGTGAAGGTGAGGTCGGTCGGTTTGGCTACACCTTC. Residues: CASSEGEVGRFGYTF.

The chain recombines TRBV19 with TRBJ1-2; D remains unclear. The CDR3 extends over 10 amino acids. Trimming cost V 6 bases and J 6 bases, with 5 bases left between them. Germline V gene sequence: CDR1 LNHDA, CDR2 SQIVND (reference sequence). CDR3 sequence (DNA): TGTGCCAGTAGCAAGCATGGCTACACCTTC. Its protein is CASSKHGYTF.

The J gene is TRBJ1-5, the V gene TRBV19; TRBD1 agrees at 8 bases. J gave up 3 bases and V 6 bases, and 7 bases lay outside the gene matches. The germline V gene encodes CDR1 LNHDA and CDR2 SQIVND (reference sequence). CDR3 length: 15 amino acids. The CDR3 nucleotides read TGTGCCAGTAGGGCAAGACAGGGGATCAATCAGCCCCAGCATTTT. Protein: CASRARQGINQPQHF.

The chain links TRBV2 to TRBJ1-2; a possible D gene is TRBD1 (6 bases). Trimming removed 11 bases from V and 8 bases from J, with 15 bases in between. Germline V gene sequence: CDR1 SNHLY, CDR2 FYNNEI. The CDR3 has 11 amino acids. CDR3 sequence: CASRGLGGYTF. The CDR3 coding sequence is TGTGCCTCCAGGGGTTTGGGAGGCTACACCTTC.

This clone was counted once. The genes are TRBV10-1 and TRBJ2-7; D is possibly TRBD1 (5 bases). The CDR3 runs to 14 residues. CDR1 is WNHNN and CDR2 is SYGVQD in the germline V gene (reference sequence). V shed 2 bases and J shed 2 bases, with 10 bases lying between them. DNA of the CDR3: TGCGCCAGCAGTGAGGCTCAGGGAACCTACGAGCAGTACTTC. As protein: CASSEAQGTYEQYF.

This rearrangement joins TRBV30 to TRBJ1-4; 7 bases align to TRBD1. The V gene's germline CDR1 is GTSNPN and CDR2 SVGIG (reference sequence). Unmatched junction bases numbered 12, after V lost 4 bases and J lost 7 bases. The CDR3 has 15 amino acids. CDR3 nucleotides: TGTGCCTGGAACGCCCCAGTCAGGGGGACTGAAAAACTGTTTTTT. Its protein product is CAWNAPVRGTEKLFF.

The V call is TRBV7-2, the J call TRBJ2-1, with D perhaps matching TRBD2 (6 bases). V gave up 5 bases and J gave up 0 bases, with 11 bases separating them. CDR3 length equals 15 residues. Germline CDR1 is SGHTA and CDR2 is FQGNSA. The CDR3 DNA reads TGTGCCAGCAGCAATAGCGGAAACTCCTACAATGAGCAGTTCTTC. The encoded protein is CASSNSGNSYNEQFF.

The rearrangement links TRBV5-1 to TRBJ1-1, with D possibly TRBD1 on 5 matching bases. V was trimmed by 0 bases and J by 9 bases, leaving 9 bases between them. The CDR3 runs 12 residues. Germline CDR1 reads SGHRS; CDR2 reads YFSETQ. DNA of the CDR3: TGCGCCAGCAGCTTGGATAGGGACCAAGCTTTCTTT. This codes for CASSLDRDQAFF. The whole variable domain, remainder taken from reference TRBV5-1 and TRBJ1-1, is KAGVTQTPRYLIKTRGQQVTLSCSPISGHRSVSWYQQTPGQGLQFLFEYFSETQRNKGNFPGRFSGRQFSNSRSEMNVSTLELGDSALYLCASSLDRDQAFFGQGTRLTVV.

This chain joins TRBV25-1 and TRBJ1-1; perhaps TRBD1 as D (5 bases). In germline, CDR1 is MGHDK, CDR2 SYGVNS. CDR3 length equals 14 residues. Trimming pared 6 bases from V and 1 base from J, leaving 12 bases between. The CDR3 region has the DNA TGTGCCAGCAGCCTTACGGGACGGAACACTGAAGCTTTCTTT. This translates into CASSLTGRNTEAFF.

The CDR3 bases are TGTGCCATCAGTGCCGGGCCAAATCAGCCCCAGCATTTT. Protein product: CAISAGPNQPQHF. The chain recombines TRBV10-3 with TRBJ1-5; D gene unclear. Germline V gene data show CDR1 as ENHRY and CDR2 as SYGVKD. The ends were cut back, 4 bases at V and 4 bases at J, with 8 bases in the middle. This CDR3 is 13 amino acids long.

In this sample, this clone turned up once. This chain uses TRBV13 with TRBJ1-1, with D unresolved. The CDR3 length is 12 residues. The germline gives CDR1 PRHDT, CDR2 FYEKMQ (reference sequence). Trimming stripped 5 bases from V and 4 bases from J, with 8 bases between. This CDR3 is CASSLESTEAFF. The CDR3 nucleotides are TGTGCCAGCAGCCTGGAAAGCACTGAAGCTTTCTTT. Variable domain in full (rest from reference TRBV13 and TRBJ1-1): AAGVIQSPRHLIKEKRETATLKCYPIPRHDTVYWYQQGPGQDPQFLISFYEKMQSDKGSIPDRFSAQQFSDYHSELNMSSLELGDSALYFCASSLESTEAFFGQGTRLTVV.

This clone was detected only a few times. The chain has TRBV27 and TRBJ2-7, with D maybe TRBD1 (5 bases). Looked up from germline, CDR1 is MNHEY and CDR2 is SMNVEV (reference sequence). The length of the CDR3 is 14 residues. V lost 0 bases and J 6 bases, leaving 12 bases between the germline ends. As DNA, the CDR3 is TGTGCCAGCAGTTTATCCGGCAGGGTAGGCGAGCAGTACTTC. This encodes CASSLSGRVGEQYF.

The CDR3 DNA sequence: TGTGCCACCAGCAGAGGACTAGCGGGCGTTACGCAGTATTTT. It is translated as CATSRGLAGVTQYF. J is TRBJ2-3 and V is TRBV15; 10 bases align to TRBD2. V lost 1 base and J lost 8; bases outside the gene matches: 3. The CDR3 is made up of 14 amino acids. Germline V gene data show CDR1 as LNHNV and CDR2 as YYDKDF (reference sequence).

The CDR3 nucleotides read TGTGCCAGCAGTTACTCTCCCGATTTGAACACTGAAGCTTTCTTT. Protein: CASSYSPDLNTEAFF. The chain joins TRBV6-6 to TRBJ1-1; D remains ambiguous. Trimming shortened V by 0 bases and J by 0 bases, and 8 bases separated the two germline ends. Per the germline V gene, CDR1 is MNHNY and CDR2 is SVGAGI (reference sequence). The CDR3 runs to 15 residues.

The chain is built from TRBV7-9 and TRBJ2-7, with 7 bases aligning to TRBD2. The CDR3 consists of 18 residues. Germline V CDR1 and CDR2: SEHNR, FQNEAQ (reference sequence). V lost 5 bases, J lost 0 bases, and 16 bases stayed unmatched. CDR3 coding DNA: TGTGCCAGCAGCGCTAGAACTGGCGGGAGTGTCAGCTCCTACGAGCAGTACTTC. Translating gives CASSARTGGSVSSYEQYF.

This clone was observed once. The chain employs TRBV6-6 and TRBJ2-6; D may be TRBD2 (5 bases). CDR1 and CDR2 from the germline V gene are MNHNY and SVGAGI (reference sequence). The CDR3 spans 15 residues. V lost 8 bases and J lost 2, with 13 bases in between. CDR3 DNA sequence: TGTGCCAGCGGCGGAAAGGGAGCTGGGGCCAACGTCCTGACTTTC. Translation gives CASGGKGAGANVLTF.